This T cell receptor beta chain is from a study of control samples from healthy donors and cancer patients. Clones were read by immunoSEQ multiplex PCR, and TCRdb kept only the in-frame ones, dropping some. Here the sample spans tens of thousands of clones, 94% being singletons. The germline V gene has CDR1 LNHDA and CDR2 SQIVND (reference sequence). The CDR3 is 14 residues long. With V trimmed by 7 bases and J by 0 bases, 5 bases remained unmatched. The receptor comes from a man aged 30-40 years in good health. The specimen was blood. The chain recombines TRBV19 with TRBJ1-1; 7 nucleotides match TRBD1. The DNA for the CDR3 is TGTGCCAGTATTGACAGGGATATGAACACTGAAGCTTTCTTT. Encoded protein: CASIDRDMNTEAFF.